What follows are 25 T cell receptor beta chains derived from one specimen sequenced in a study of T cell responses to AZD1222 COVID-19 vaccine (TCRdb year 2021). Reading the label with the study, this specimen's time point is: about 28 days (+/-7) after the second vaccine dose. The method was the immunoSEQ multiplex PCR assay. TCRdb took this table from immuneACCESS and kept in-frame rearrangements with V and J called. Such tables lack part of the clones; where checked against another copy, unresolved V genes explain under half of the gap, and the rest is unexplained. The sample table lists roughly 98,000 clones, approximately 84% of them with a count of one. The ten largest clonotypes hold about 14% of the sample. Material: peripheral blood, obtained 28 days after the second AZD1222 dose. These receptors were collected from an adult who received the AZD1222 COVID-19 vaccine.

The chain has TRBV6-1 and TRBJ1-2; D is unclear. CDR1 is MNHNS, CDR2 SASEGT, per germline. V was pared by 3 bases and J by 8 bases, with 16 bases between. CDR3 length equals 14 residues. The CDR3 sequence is CASSEEVRVYGYTF. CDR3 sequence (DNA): TGTGCCAGCAGTGAGGAGGTTAGGGTCTACGGCTACACCTTC.

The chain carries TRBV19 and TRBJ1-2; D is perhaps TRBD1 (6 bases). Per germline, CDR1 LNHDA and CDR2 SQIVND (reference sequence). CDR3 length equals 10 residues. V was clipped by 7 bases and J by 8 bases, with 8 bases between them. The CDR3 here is CASKGGGYTF. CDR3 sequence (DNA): TGTGCCAGTAAGGGGGGAGGCTACACCTTC.

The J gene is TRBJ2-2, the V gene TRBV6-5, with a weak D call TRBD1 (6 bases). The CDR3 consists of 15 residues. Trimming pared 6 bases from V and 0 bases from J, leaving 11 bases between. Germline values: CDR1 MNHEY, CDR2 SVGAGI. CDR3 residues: CASSRGQTNTGELFF. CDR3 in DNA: TGTGCCAGCAGCCGAGGACAGACGAACACCGGGGAGCTGTTTTTT.

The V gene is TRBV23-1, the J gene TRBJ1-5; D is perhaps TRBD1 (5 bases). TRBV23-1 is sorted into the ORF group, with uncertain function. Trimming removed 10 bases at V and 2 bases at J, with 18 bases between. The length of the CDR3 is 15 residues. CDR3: CANSLPGMGNQPQHF. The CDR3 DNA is TGCGCCAACTCCCTCCCAGGGATGGGCAATCAGCCCCAGCATTTT.

In DNA, the CDR3 is TGTGCCAGCAGCTTAGGCGGGGCCGGCACAGATACGCAGTATTTT. Its translation: CASSLGGAGTDTQYF. V is TRBV7-7 and J is TRBJ2-3, with D possibly TRBD2 on 6 matching bases. Trimming cost V 1 base and J 1 base, with 9 bases left between them. CDR3 size: 15 residues. Germline V gene lookup returns CDR1 SSHAT and CDR2 FNYEAQ (reference sequence).

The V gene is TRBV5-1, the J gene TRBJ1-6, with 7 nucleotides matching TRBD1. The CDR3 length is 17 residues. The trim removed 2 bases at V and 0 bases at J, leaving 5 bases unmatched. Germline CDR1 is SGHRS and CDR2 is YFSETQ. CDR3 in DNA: TGCGCCAGCAGCTTCTGGGGACAGAGCTCCTATAATTCACCCCTCCACTTT. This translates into CASSFWGQSSYNSPLHF.

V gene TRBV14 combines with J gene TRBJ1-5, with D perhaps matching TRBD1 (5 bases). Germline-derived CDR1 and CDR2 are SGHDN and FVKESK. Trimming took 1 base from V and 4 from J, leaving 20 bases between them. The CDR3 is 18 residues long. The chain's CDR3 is CASSQGTGPGAINQPQHF. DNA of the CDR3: TGTGCCAGCAGCCAAGGAACCGGGCCTGGGGCTATAAATCAGCCCCAGCATTTT.

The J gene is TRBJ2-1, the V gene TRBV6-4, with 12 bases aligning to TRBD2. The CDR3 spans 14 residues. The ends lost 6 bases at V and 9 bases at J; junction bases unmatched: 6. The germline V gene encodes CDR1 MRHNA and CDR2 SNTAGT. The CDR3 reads CASSGTSGSGEQFF. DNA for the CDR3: TGTGCCAGCAGCGGGACTAGCGGGTCGGGTGAGCAGTTCTTC.

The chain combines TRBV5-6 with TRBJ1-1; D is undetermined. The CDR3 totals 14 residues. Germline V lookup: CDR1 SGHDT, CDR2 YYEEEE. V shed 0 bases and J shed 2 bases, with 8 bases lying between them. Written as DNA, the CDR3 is TGTGCCAGCAGCTTGGGCAGACCCAACACTGAAGCTTTCTTT. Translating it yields CASSLGRPNTEAFF.

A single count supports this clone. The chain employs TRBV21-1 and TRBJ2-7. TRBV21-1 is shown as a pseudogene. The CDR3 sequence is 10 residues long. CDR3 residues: CASSKCRNYF. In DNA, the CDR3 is TGTGCCAGCAGCAAATGTCGCAATTACTTC.

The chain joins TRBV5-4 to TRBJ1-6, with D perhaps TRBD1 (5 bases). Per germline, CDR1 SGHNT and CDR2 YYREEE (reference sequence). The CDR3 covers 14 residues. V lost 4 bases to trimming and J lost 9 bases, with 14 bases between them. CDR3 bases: TGTGCCAGCAGCAGGGACCTACAGCGTTCACCCCTCCACTTT. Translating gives CASSRDLQRSPLHF.

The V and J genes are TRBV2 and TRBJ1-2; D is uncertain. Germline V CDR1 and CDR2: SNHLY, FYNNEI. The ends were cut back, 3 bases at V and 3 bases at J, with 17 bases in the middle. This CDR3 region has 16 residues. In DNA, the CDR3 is TGTGCCAGCAGTGAGCGCAGTGGACGGTCCGACTATGGCTACACCTTC. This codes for CASSERSGRSDYGYTF.

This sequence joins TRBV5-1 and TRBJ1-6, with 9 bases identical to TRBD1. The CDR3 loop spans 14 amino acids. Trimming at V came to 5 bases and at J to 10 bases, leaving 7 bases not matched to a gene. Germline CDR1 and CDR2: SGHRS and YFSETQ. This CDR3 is CASRPGQGESPLHF. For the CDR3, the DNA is TGCGCCAGCAGACCGGGACAGGGAGAATCACCCCTCCACTTT. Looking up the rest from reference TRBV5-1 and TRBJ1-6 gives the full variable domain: KAGVTQTPRYLIKTRGQQVTLSCSPISGHRSVSWYQQTPGQGLQFLFEYFSETQRNKGNFPGRFSGRQFSNSRSEMNVSTLELGDSALYLCASRPGQGESPLHFGNGTRLTVT.

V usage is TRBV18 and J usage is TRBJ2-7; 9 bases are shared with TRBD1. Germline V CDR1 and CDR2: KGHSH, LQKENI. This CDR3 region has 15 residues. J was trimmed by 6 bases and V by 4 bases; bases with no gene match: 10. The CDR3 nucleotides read TGTGCCAGCTCACACTCTCGGGGACAGGGCCTCGAGCAGTACTTC. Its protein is CASSHSRGQGLEQYF.

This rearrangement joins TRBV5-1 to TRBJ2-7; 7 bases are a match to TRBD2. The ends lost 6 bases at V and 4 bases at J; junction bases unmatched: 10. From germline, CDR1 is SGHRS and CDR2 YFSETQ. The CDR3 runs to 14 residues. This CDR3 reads CASTSVGGRYEQYF. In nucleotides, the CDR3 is TGCGCCAGCACCTCGGTGGGGGGGAGGTACGAGCAGTACTTC.

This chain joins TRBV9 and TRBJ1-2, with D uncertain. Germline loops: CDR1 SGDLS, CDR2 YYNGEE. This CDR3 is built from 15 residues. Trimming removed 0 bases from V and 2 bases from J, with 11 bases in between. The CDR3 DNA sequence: TGTGCCAGCAGCGTAGGGGAGGGCAGCAACTATGGCTACACCTTC. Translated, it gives CASSVGEGSNYGYTF.

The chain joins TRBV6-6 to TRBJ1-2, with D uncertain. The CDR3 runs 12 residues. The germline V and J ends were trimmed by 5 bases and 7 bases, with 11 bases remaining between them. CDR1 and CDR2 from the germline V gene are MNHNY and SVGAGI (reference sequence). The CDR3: CASSQTLGGYTF. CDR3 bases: TGTGCCAGCAGTCAAACGTTGGGTGGCTACACCTTC.

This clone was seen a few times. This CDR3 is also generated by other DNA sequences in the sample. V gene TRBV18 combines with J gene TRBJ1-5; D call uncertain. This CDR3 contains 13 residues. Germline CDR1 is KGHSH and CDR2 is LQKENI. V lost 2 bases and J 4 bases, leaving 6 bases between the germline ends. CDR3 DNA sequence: TGTGCCAGCTCACCAGGGGAAAATCAGCCCCAGCATTTT. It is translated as CASSPGENQPQHF.

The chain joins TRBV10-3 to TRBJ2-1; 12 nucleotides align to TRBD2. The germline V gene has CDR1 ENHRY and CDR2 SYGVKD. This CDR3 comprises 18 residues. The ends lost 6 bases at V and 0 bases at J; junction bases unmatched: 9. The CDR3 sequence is CAISAWTSGTSSYNEQFF. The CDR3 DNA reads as TGTGCCATCAGCGCTTGGACTAGCGGGACCAGCTCCTACAATGAGCAGTTCTTC.

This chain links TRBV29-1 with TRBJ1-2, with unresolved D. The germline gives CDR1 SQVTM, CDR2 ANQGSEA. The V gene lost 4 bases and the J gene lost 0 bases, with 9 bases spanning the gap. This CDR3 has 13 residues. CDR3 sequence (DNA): TGCAGCGTTGGGGTCATTACTAACTATGGCTACACCTTC. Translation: CSVGVITNYGYTF.

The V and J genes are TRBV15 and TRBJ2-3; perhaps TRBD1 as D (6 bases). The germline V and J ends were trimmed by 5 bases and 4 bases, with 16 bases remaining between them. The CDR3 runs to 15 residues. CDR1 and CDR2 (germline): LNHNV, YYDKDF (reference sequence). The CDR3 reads CATSGDNPAADTQYF. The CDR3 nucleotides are TGTGCCACCAGCGGGGACAACCCCGCGGCAGATACGCAGTATTTT. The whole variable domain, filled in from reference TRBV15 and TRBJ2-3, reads DAMVIQNPRYQVTQFGKPVTLSCSQTLNHNVMYWYQQKSSQAPKLLFHYYDKDFNNEADTPDNFQSRRPNTSFCFLDIRSPGLGDTAMYLCATSGDNPAADTQYFGPGTRLTVL.

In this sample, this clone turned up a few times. DNA of the CDR3: TGTGCCAGCAGCCCTCCTGGACTAGGATCTGGCGAGCAGTACTTC. Encoded protein: CASSPPGLGSGEQYF. V and J are TRBV7-9 and TRBJ2-7; 7 positions agree with TRBD2. CDR3 length: 15 amino acids. V was clipped by 5 bases and J by 6 bases; unmatched bases: 13. From germline, CDR1 is SEHNR and CDR2 FQNEAQ (reference sequence).

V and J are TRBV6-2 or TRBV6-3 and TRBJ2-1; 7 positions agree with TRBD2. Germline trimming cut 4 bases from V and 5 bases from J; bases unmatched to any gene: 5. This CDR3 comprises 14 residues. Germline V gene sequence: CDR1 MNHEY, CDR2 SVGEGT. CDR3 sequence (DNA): TGTGCCAGCAGTTTTTGGGGGGGTAACAATGAGCAGTTCTTC. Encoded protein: CASSFWGGNNEQFF.

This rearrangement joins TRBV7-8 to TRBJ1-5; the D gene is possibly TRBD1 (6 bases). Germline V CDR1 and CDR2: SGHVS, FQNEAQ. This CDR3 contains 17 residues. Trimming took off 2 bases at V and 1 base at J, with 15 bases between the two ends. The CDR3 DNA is TGTGCCAGCAGCTTATTGACAGGAGGGAACAGCAATCAGCCCCAGCATTTT. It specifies CASSLLTGGNSNQPQHF.

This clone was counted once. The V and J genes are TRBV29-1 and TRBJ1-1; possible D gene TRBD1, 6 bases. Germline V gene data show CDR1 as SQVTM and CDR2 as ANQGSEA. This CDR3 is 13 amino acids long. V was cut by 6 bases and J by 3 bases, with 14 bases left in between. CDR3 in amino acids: CSVRTAVDTEAFF. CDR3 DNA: TGCAGCGTAAGGACAGCCGTCGACACTGAAGCTTTCTTT.